This T cell receptor beta chain was recovered during a study of blood T cells in healthy people across ages (dated by TCRdb to the mid-2010s). As for the study more broadly: Template switching captured roughly one uniquely barcoded TCR beta cDNA molecule per two T cells in model experiments. The study measured age-related changes in TCR beta repertoire diversity using deep sequencing normalized with unique cDNA molecular identifiers. The donors were divided into four age groups: young (average approximately 16 years), middle-aged (approximately 39), aged (approximately 62) and long-lived (approximately 74). To avoid experimental bias, donors of different ages were randomly spread across the sequencing lanes. For two donors (one aged 18 to 29 and one aged 80 or older), the study analyzed two additional independent replicas of 1 million unique cDNA reads from the same blood draw. Results and caveats for the whole study, not just this receptor: Since profiling was done on bulk unsorted PBMCs, naive and antigen-experienced compartments could not be conclusively compared. A strong correlation was found between observed TCR beta diversity and the percentage of naive T cells measured by flow cytometry. As age increased, observed TCR beta diversity per million T cells dropped in a roughly linear way, and a significant reduction was already evident by age 40. Estimates of total diversity based on one million sequenced T cells were regarded as lower bounds and as underestimates. Compared with the aged group, more naive CD4+ T cells, fewer expanded clones and increased TCR diversity were shown by the long-lived group, suggesting age selection. The CMV infection status of donors was not known, potentially confounding age-related changes in expanded clonotypes.

With regard to this clonotype: Which antigen it targets is not known. Base qualities were left out, and no much larger clone turns up one base away.

Donors were 39 systemically healthy Caucasian individuals from Russia aged roughly 6 to 95 years. Each donor gave roughly 11 milliliters of peripheral blood, drawn into EDTA-treated Vacutainer tubes. Ficoll-Paque density-gradient centrifugation was used to isolate PBMCs, with at least 7 million obtained per sample. Total RNA was extracted from PBMCs with Trizol reagent, with at least 6 micrograms obtained per sample. The percentages of naive CD45RAhigh/CD27high T cells were determined by flow cytometry on a PBMC aliquot from every donor. The library came from 5' RACE. The run used an Illumina HiSeq 2500. A second PCR of roughly 6 to 11 cycles was run with a J-beta primer mix and a sample-barcoded 5' primer. A unique molecular identifier was introduced onto each TCR beta cDNA molecule by a template-switch 5' adaptor carrying 12 random nucleotides. At least 2.5 million CDR3-containing paired-end reads were obtained from each sample. First-strand cDNA was synthesized from all RNA with the Mint cDNA synthesis kit, primed by a TRBC-specific oligonucleotide. All cDNA was treated with uracil-DNA glycosylase and then went through a first 18-cycle PCR with the universal primers M1SS and BC2_uni_R. The authors processed their data as follows. Normalization of each sample was performed by random selection of 1 million high-quality reads, each carrying a distinct molecular identifier. Reads sharing molecular identifiers were discarded rather than binned into consensus sequences. MiTCR, set to a Q25 quality threshold and the strictest error-elimination algorithm, was used for CDR3 identification, clonotype clustering and error correction. A nonparametric unseen species model using Euler transformation provided a lower-bound estimate of total TCR beta diversity. The public reads were reprocessed in TCRdb via fastp at Q25 and MiXCR, keeping in-frame beta chains. All rows with the same CDR3 protein become a single entry with the most common DNA and genes. TCRdb's processing, not the authors', yielded these V and J calls. The sample yields roughly 800,000 distinct CDR3 sequences; nearly 60% were counted once. The ten most abundant clones make up about 20% of the sample.

Clipping removes 5 bases from V and 0 bases from J, with 8 as the unmatched junction base count. The germline V gene (reference sequence) gives CDR1 as SGHNT and CDR2 as YYREEE. Including cysteine and phenylalanine, the CDR3 has 18 amino acids. Only CDR3 DNA remains: 54 bases, in frame from the first base. The sequenced sample consisted of blood. This TCR derives from a man aged 30-40 years in good health. The chain links TRBV5-4 with TRBJ2-3, with 14 bases aligning to TRBD2. The CDR3 protein: CASRQPGTSGGSTDTQYF. The DNA reads as follows: TGTGCCAGCAGGCAACCCGGGACTAGCGGGGGAAGCACAGATACGCAGTATTTT.